The next 21 T cell receptor beta chains were all read from a single sample in a study of blood T cells in healthy people across ages. Through a sample-barcoded 5' primer and a J-beta primer mix, a second PCR was run for about 6 to 11 cycles. TCRdb reprocessed the 5' RACE reads with MiXCR, giving one entry per CDR3 protein. Here the sample spans over 1,500,000 distinct CDR3 sequences, 49% being singletons. Source material: blood. These receptors all come from a woman in her thirties or forties in good health.

J is TRBJ2-3 and V is TRBV5-1; D remains ambiguous. Trimming shortened V by 2 bases and J by 0 bases, and 7 bases separated the two germline ends. Per the germline V gene, CDR1 is SGHRS and CDR2 is YFSETQ. This CDR3 spans 14 amino acids. CDR3 region: CASSFPASTDTQYF. The CDR3 DNA reads TGCGCCAGCAGCTTTCCAGCTAGCACAGATACGCAGTATTTT.

This chain uses TRBV4-3 with TRBJ1-6; D unclear. CDR1 and CDR2 from the germline V gene are LGHNA and YSLEER. The CDR3 contains 18 residues. V shed 4 bases and J shed 7 bases, with 23 bases lying between them. This chain's CDR3 is CASSRKRVGFTDNSPLHF. As DNA, the CDR3 is TGCGCCAGCAGCCGGAAGAGGGTCGGGTTCACGGACAATTCACCCCTCCACTTT.

This clonotype was seen more than once but under ten times. The chain has TRBV6-1 and TRBJ2-5, with D tentatively TRBD2 (6 bases). Germline-derived CDR1 and CDR2 are MNHNS and SASEGT. CDR3 length equals 14 residues. Between the trimmed V and J ends, which lost 3 bases and 11 bases, there was a span of 19 bases. The CDR3 reads CASSDSGRPLQQYF. In nucleotides, the CDR3 is TGTGCCAGCAGTGATTCAGGGAGGCCACTCCAGCAGTACTTC.

To note about this clonotype: Possible read error: a much larger clone is one base away. This rearrangement joins TRBV20-1 to TRBJ1-5; 8 bases line up with TRBD1. Germline CDR1 DFQATT, CDR2 SNEGSKA (reference sequence). The trim removed 0 bases at V and 7 bases at J, leaving 14 bases unmatched. This CDR3 is 17 amino acids long. In DNA form, the CDR3 reads TGCAGTGCTAGAGAGGACAGGGAACCCTTCTCTGGGCAGCCCCAGCATTTT. This encodes CSAREDREPFSGQPQHF.

This clonotype was picked up a small number of times. This chain uses TRBV7-9 with TRBJ1-2; 9 positions match TRBD1. This CDR3 comprises 15 residues. V trimming: 0 bases; J trimming: 4 bases; junction bases outside the gene matches: 3. Per germline, CDR1 SEHNR and CDR2 FQNEAQ (reference sequence). The CDR3 nucleotides read TGTGCCAGCAGCTTAGCCGCGGACAGGGGCTATGGCTACACCTTC. Translating gives CASSLAADRGYGYTF.

The chain uses TRBV7-3 and TRBJ2-6, with 7 nucleotides matching TRBD1. Germline CDR1 and CDR2: SGHTA and FQGTGA. J was trimmed by 6 bases and V by 5 bases; bases with no gene match: 7. The CDR3 spans 15 residues. DNA of the CDR3: TGTGCCAGCAGCCCAGGGGGTGTAGAGGCCAACGTCCTGACTTTC. It specifies CASSPGGVEANVLTF.

A few counts support this clonotype. This rearrangement joins TRBV25-1 to TRBJ2-5; D is uncertain. V lost 3 bases and J lost 5, with 13 bases in between. CDR3 size: 14 residues. In germline, CDR1 is MGHDK, CDR2 SYGVNS. CDR3 sequence: CASSETLGWETQYF. The CDR3, as DNA: TGTGCCAGCAGTGAGACTTTAGGGTGGGAGACCCAGTACTTC.

The V call is TRBV12-3 or TRBV12-4, the J call TRBJ1-2, with D perhaps matching TRBD1 (5 bases). This CDR3 contains 16 residues. The V end was cut by 6 bases, the J end by 4 bases, with 21 bases between. The CDR3 protein is CASRQRTGTPFYGYTF. The CDR3 nucleotides are TGTGCCAGCAGACAGCGGACCGGGACTCCTTTCTATGGCTACACCTTC.

The chain carries TRBV7-2 and TRBJ2-3, with 8 bases aligning to TRBD1. CDR1 is SGHTA and CDR2 is FQGNSA in the germline V gene. The CDR3 loop spans 16 amino acids. The trim removed 4 bases at V and 4 bases at J, leaving 10 bases unmatched. CDR3 residues: CASSYRTGYYADTQYF. The CDR3 DNA sequence: TGTGCCAGCAGCTACAGGACAGGGTATTATGCAGATACGCAGTATTTT.

The V and J genes are TRBV13 and TRBJ2-4; 7 bases are shared with TRBD1. Trimming at V came to 10 bases and at J to 13 bases, leaving 10 bases not matched to a gene. This CDR3 region has 11 residues. The germline V gene has CDR1 PRHDT and CDR2 FYEKMQ (reference sequence). The DNA for the CDR3 is TGTGCCACCAGACAGGGTTGGGAGCAGTACTTC. This gives the protein CATRQGWEQYF.

The gene calls are TRBV6-2 or TRBV6-3 and TRBJ2-7, with TRBD1 identical over 8 bases. This CDR3 has 15 amino acids. V lost 4 bases, J lost 2 bases, and 7 bases stayed unmatched. Germline V CDR1 and CDR2: MNHEY, SVGEGT. CDR3 sequence reads: CASSSGTGVPYEQYF. CDR3 DNA sequence: TGTGCCAGCAGTTCGGGGACAGGAGTCCCCTACGAGCAGTACTTC.

This chain joins TRBV16 and TRBJ1-1, with a possible D match to TRBD1 (5 bases). The V end was cut by 0 bases, the J end by 10 bases, with 12 bases between. The CDR3 covers 13 residues. Germline V gene lookup returns CDR1 KGHSY and CDR2 FQNENV. The CDR3 sequence: CASSQSRAGTAFF. Here the CDR3 DNA reads TGTGCCAGCAGCCAATCCAGGGCTGGGACAGCTTTCTTT.

This CDR3 reads CASSQPGTSHEQYF. CDR3 in DNA: TGTGCCAGCAGCCAACCCGGGACTAGCCACGAGCAGTACTTC. The rearrangement joins TRBV4-2 to TRBJ2-7, with TRBD2 identical over 9 bases. Germline assignment: CDR1 LGHNA and CDR2 YNFKEQ. With 2 bases clipped from V and 5 bases from J, the junction kept 4 bases outside the gene matches. The CDR3 runs to 14 residues.

J is TRBJ1-2 and V is TRBV5-1; no clear D. Looked up from germline, CDR1 is SGHRS and CDR2 is YFSETQ. This CDR3 spans 16 amino acids. V was pared by 0 bases and J by 6 bases, with 18 bases between. The DNA for the CDR3 is TGCGCCAGCAGCTTGGTGGGCCCGAAGGGCATCGATGGCTACACCTTC. This gives the protein CASSLVGPKGIDGYTF.

This clonotype was recorded many times. The rearrangement uses TRBV7-2 and TRBJ2-7; D unclear. The germline V and J ends were trimmed by 5 bases and 1 base, with 6 bases remaining between them. The germline CDR1 and CDR2 sequences are SGHTA and FQGNSA. The CDR3 has 12 amino acids. In nucleotides, the CDR3 is TGTGCCAGCAGCCAACCTTCCTACGAGCAGTACTTC. Encoded protein: CASSQPSYEQYF.

This clonotype was picked up a small number of times. This sequence joins TRBV20-1 and TRBJ2-3, with TRBD1 matching over 8 bases. The trim removed 1 base at V and 5 bases at J, leaving 11 bases unmatched. CDR3 length equals 16 residues. The V gene's germline CDR1 is DFQATT and CDR2 SNEGSKA (reference sequence). CDR3 bases: TGCAGTGCTAGAGTGATGGCAGGGGGCTTCGGAGATACGCAGTATTTT. Protein sequence: CSARVMAGGFGDTQYF.

This rearrangement joins TRBV7-2 to TRBJ2-1; 7 bases agree with TRBD2. The CDR3 spans 19 residues. Germline-derived CDR1 and CDR2 are SGHTA and FQGNSA. With V trimmed by 5 bases and J by 0 bases, 16 bases remained unmatched. The CDR3 loop reads CASSNPGGGAFHSYNEQFF. CDR3 DNA: TGTGCCAGCAGCAACCCGGGGGGTGGGGCATTTCACTCCTACAATGAGCAGTTCTTC.

The genes are TRBV6-2 or TRBV6-3 and TRBJ1-5; D not resolved. The CDR3 runs 12 residues. Germline V lookup: CDR1 MNHEY, CDR2 SVGEGT. The chain's CDR3 is CALLSSNQPQHF. For the CDR3, the DNA is TGTGCTCTTCTGAGCAGCAATCAGCCCCAGCATTTT.

V usage is TRBV5-6 and J usage is TRBJ1-2; D is perhaps TRBD1 (5 bases). The CDR3 is 16 residues long. The germline gives CDR1 SGHDT, CDR2 YYEEEE. Trimming left V 6 bases short and J 6 bases short, with 24 bases between. This CDR3 is CASTSTGDWGGDGYTF. In DNA, the CDR3 is TGTGCCAGCACCTCCACGGGGGATTGGGGGGGTGATGGCTACACCTTC.

This clonotype was counted only a few times. CDR3 loop: CASSPHSGAETQYF. The CDR3, as DNA: TGTGCCAGCAGCCCCCATAGCGGGGCAGAGACCCAGTACTTC. The J gene is TRBJ2-5, the V gene TRBV7-9; 8 bases match TRBD2. The V gene's germline CDR1 is SEHNR and CDR2 FQNEAQ (reference sequence). This CDR3 region has 14 residues. Unmatched junction bases numbered 6, after V lost 5 bases and J lost 4 bases. The whole variable domain, remainder taken from reference TRBV7-9 and TRBJ2-5, is DTGVSQNPRHKITKRGQNVTFRCDPISEHNRLYWYRQTLGQGPEFLTYFQNEAQLEKSRLLSDRFSAERPKGSFSTLEIQRTEQGDSAMYLCASSPHSGAETQYFGPGTRLLVL.

The table lists this clonotype with a few counts. This chain links TRBV6-2 or TRBV6-3 with TRBJ2-1, with TRBD2 identical over 7 bases. Germline CDR1 is MNHEY and CDR2 is SVGEGT. Trimming at V came to 6 bases and at J to 5 bases, leaving 7 bases not matched to a gene. There are 14 residues in the CDR3. The CDR3 protein is CASSDRRGNNEQFF. CDR3 DNA: TGTGCCAGCAGCGATCGGCGGGGGAACAATGAGCAGTTCTTC.